Each of the 9 T cell receptor beta chains below was sequenced from the same sample in a study of T cell responses to AZD1222 COVID-19 vaccine. Produced via immunoSEQ multiplex PCR; TCRdb's table is partial and in-frame only. The sample yields over 95,000 clones, more than 75% seen once. Here the sequenced sample was peripheral blood, taken on day 0 of AZD1222 vaccination. All receptors come from an adult in good health.

The rearrangement uses TRBV5-4 and TRBJ1-3, with 7 bases matching TRBD1. CDR3 length equals 16 residues. Trimming took 4 bases from V and 4 from J; bases not matched to a gene: 11. Germline CDR1 SGHNT, CDR2 YYREEE (reference sequence). The CDR3 bases are TGTGCCAGCAGCACTGGGCCAGGGGGAGGCGGAAACACCATATATTTT. It specifies CASSTGPGGGGNTIYF.

This chain joins TRBV7-6 and TRBJ2-1, with D possibly TRBD1 on 6 matching bases. The CDR3 sequence is 17 residues long. V was cut by 4 bases and J by 0 bases, with 16 bases left in between. Germline assignment: CDR1 SGHVS and CDR2 FNYEAQ. CDR3 bases: TGTGCCAGCAGCTACGACAGGATGCTGTCCTCCTACAATGAGCAGTTCTTC. Its protein is CASSYDRMLSSYNEQFF.

The genes are TRBV28 and TRBJ2-1; 7 bases are shared with TRBD1. The trim removed 6 bases at V and 5 bases at J, leaving 10 bases unmatched. The V gene's germline CDR1 is MDHEN and CDR2 SYDVKM. CDR3 size: 15 residues. Written as DNA, the CDR3 is TGTGCCAGCAGAACCTCCGGGACAGATAACAATGAGCAGTTCTTC. Its protein product is CASRTSGTDNNEQFF.

The rearrangement uses TRBV24-1 and TRBJ2-1; D is undetermined. V was pared by 4 bases and J by 10 bases, with 16 bases between. The CDR3 has 14 residues. Germline V gene sequence: CDR1 KGHDR, CDR2 SFDVKD. The CDR3 DNA sequence: TGTGCCACCAGTGAGCCCCGTCCGTCTTACGAGCAGTTCTTC. It yields the protein CATSEPRPSYEQFF.

The J gene is TRBJ2-5, the V gene TRBV30; D possibly corresponds to TRBD1 (6 bases). CDR3 length: 13 residues. Trimming took off 2 bases at V and 5 bases at J, with 12 bases between the two ends. In germline, CDR1 is GTSNPN, CDR2 SVGIG (reference sequence). CDR3: CAWSPHRAETQYF. The CDR3 nucleotides read TGTGCCTGGAGTCCCCACAGGGCCGAGACCCAGTACTTC.

This clone occurred once. V and J are TRBV6-6 and TRBJ1-5; no reliable D call. V lost 0 bases, J lost 7 bases, and 10 bases lay in between. The CDR3 runs to 14 residues. Germline CDR1 and CDR2: MNHNY and SVGAGI (reference sequence). DNA for the CDR3: TGTGCCAGCAGTTACTCGAGAAAGGGACAGCCCCAGCATTTT. This codes for CASSYSRKGQPQHF.

This clone was observed a few times. Written as DNA, the CDR3 is TGTGCCTGCACCCCTCTGAGCAATGAGCAGTTCTTC. Translating gives CACTPLSNEQFF. The chain uses TRBV30 and TRBJ2-1; D is uncertain. This CDR3 comprises 12 residues. Germline V gives CDR1 GTSNPN, CDR2 SVGIG (reference sequence). The V end was cut by 6 bases, the J end by 6 bases, with 12 bases between.

The V and J genes are TRBV11-2 and TRBJ2-3, with D tentatively TRBD1 (5 bases). V was trimmed by 5 bases and J by 4 bases, leaving 13 bases between them. The germline CDR1 and CDR2 sequences are SGHAT and FQNNGV. This CDR3 is 14 amino acids long. The chain's CDR3 is CASSPGLNADTQYF. The CDR3 DNA reads TGTGCCAGCAGCCCAGGGCTTAATGCAGATACGCAGTATTTT. The entire variable domain, with the rest obtained from reference TRBV11-2 and TRBJ2-3, is as follows: EAGVAQSPRYKIIEKRQSVAFWCNPISGHATLYWYQQILGQGPKLLIQFQNNGVVDDSQLPKDRFSAERLKGVDSTLKIQPAKLEDSAVYLCASSPGLNADTQYFGPGTRLTVL.

This rearrangement joins TRBV5-1 to TRBJ1-5, with TRBD1 identical over 7 bases. The CDR3 length is 14 residues. From germline, CDR1 is SGHRS and CDR2 YFSETQ. The V segment lost 4 bases and the J segment 4 bases; nucleotides outside the gene matches: 5. The CDR3 sequence is CASSPTGPNQPQHF. The CDR3 DNA reads as TGCGCCAGCAGCCCGACAGGGCCAAATCAGCCCCAGCATTTT.